A selection of T cell receptor beta chains follows, all from one sample in a study of blood T cell repertoires in COVID-19. Clones were sequenced by immunoSEQ multiplex PCR, and TCRdb holds only the in-frame ones, with some missing. The repertoire holds about 68,000 clones, with just over 85% as singletons. Material for sequencing was peripheral blood. These receptors came from a woman in her sixties or seventies with acute or convalescent COVID-19. CDR3s leave out the opening cysteine and the closing phenylalanine or tryptophan. A D gene is named only where the DNA matches it firmly.

d_call	j_call	v_call	cdr3_aa
TRBD2	TRBJ2-5	TRBV5-1	ASSPGTSVQETQY
TRBD2	TRBJ2-5	TRBV5-1	ASSLGRGIQETQY
-	TRBJ2-3	TRBV7-3	ASSLGPRGTDTQY
-	TRBJ1-1	TRBV7-2	ASSLVQGVSVTEAF
-	TRBJ2-6	TRBV6-2/TRBV6-3	ASSPYYSGANVLT
-	TRBJ1-6	TRBV27	ASSLSPQGNNSPLH
-	TRBJ1-5	TRBV4-2	ASSQDRPDNQPQH
TRBD2	TRBJ2-1	TRBV5-1	ASSQRTSGTYNEQF
TRBD1	TRBJ2-7	TRBV3-1/TRBV3-2	ASSQAGTGTYEQY
-	TRBJ2-5	TRBV19	ASSRGTGTETQY
-	TRBJ1-1	TRBV6-5	ASTGSLDTEAF
-	TRBJ2-2	TRBV5-4	ASSLVPPGVTGELF
-	TRBJ1-6	TRBV5-6	ASSVQGYNNSPLH
TRBD1	TRBJ1-4	TRBV7-8	ASSFRTGRTEKLF
TRBD1	TRBJ1-3	TRBV10-1	ASPPTGYERNTIY
TRBD1	TRBJ2-7	TRBV27	ASRTGTGAYEQY
TRBD2	TRBJ2-7	TRBV10-3	AISDPGVVSGAR
TRBD1	TRBJ1-4	TRBV6-6	ASSKGQGGEKLF
-	TRBJ1-2	TRBV5-5	ASSTTVGYT
-	TRBJ1-2	TRBV5-6	ASSLQGNYGYT
-	TRBJ1-1	TRBV18	ASSPTGSNTEAF
-	TRBJ1-2	TRBV21-1	ASSTLNGVVRGGYT
TRBD2	TRBJ2-7	TRBV11-2	ASSTLAGSYEQY
-	TRBJ2-5	TRBV12-3/TRBV12-4	ASSLSGEETQY
-	TRBJ2-1	TRBV7-9	ASMQLATRNEQF
TRBD2	TRBJ2-3	TRBV5-4	ASSEKLGRGGGDTQY
TRBD1	TRBJ2-7	TRBV18	ASSPDRAHEQY
-	TRBJ1-2	TRBV18	ASSDNRENGYT